The 6 T cell receptor beta chains listed next were all sequenced from one sample in a study of shared clonotypes between healthy human individuals (TCRdb year 2020). The library relied on the immunoSEQ multiplex PCR assay. TCRdb's version of the immuneACCESS table is confined to in-frame rearrangements and falls short of the full clone set. An unresolved V gene accounts for under half of the shortfall where checked; the remainder is of unknown origin. Counted in this sample were some 2 million clones; about 95% of them appeared once. The top ten clonotypes cover roughly 1.1% of the sample. For the CD8 naive samples, CD45RO-negative cells were positively selected for CCR7, yielding a CD45RA+CCR7+ population from which TemRA cells were excluded. The sequenced sample consisted of naive CD8+ T cells sorted from blood. The sample's cell subset or site label is to be understood as: CD45RA+CCR7+. Every receptor here comes from a man between 18 and 35 years old in good health.

The genes are TRBV5-4 and TRBJ2-1; no clear D. Trimming removed 4 bases at V and 10 bases at J, with 12 bases between. Germline CDR1 and CDR2: SGHNT and YYREEE (reference sequence). This CDR3 contains 12 residues. The CDR3 DNA sequence: TGTGCCAGCAGCCAAGAGGACGGGGAGCAGTTCTTC. This gives the protein CASSQEDGEQFF.

This clone was counted a single time. The rearrangement joins TRBV2 to TRBJ2-1, with D perhaps TRBD2 (5 bases). V was pared by 11 bases and J by 0 bases, with 11 bases between. Germline values: CDR1 SNHLY, CDR2 FYNNEI. This CDR3 has 13 amino acids. CDR3 nucleotide sequence: TGTGCCTCACATGCGGGCTCCTACAATGAGCAGTTCTTC. Its protein is CASHAGSYNEQFF.

Remarks on this clone: This CDR3 is also generated by other DNA sequences in the sample. The chain has TRBV7-9 and TRBJ2-7; TRBD2 might be the D (5 bases). V gave up 5 bases and J gave up 4 bases, with 9 bases separating them. This CDR3 region has 12 residues. Germline-derived CDR1 and CDR2 are SEHNR and FQNEAQ (reference sequence). CDR3 protein: CASSPGKYEQYF. The CDR3 nucleotides read TGTGCCAGCAGCCCCGGGAAGTACGAGCAGTACTTC.

V usage is TRBV10-2 and J usage is TRBJ2-3; a possible D gene is TRBD2 (5 bases). The CDR3 loop spans 12 amino acids. Germline lookup yields CDR1 WSHSY and CDR2 SAAADI. The V and J ends lost 6 bases and 2 bases respectively, with 6 bases between them. The CDR3 sequence is CASRDFTDTQYF. The CDR3 bases are TGCGCCAGCAGGGACTTCACAGATACGCAGTATTTT.

V and J are TRBV27 and TRBJ2-3, with 11 bases that match TRBD1. CDR1 is MNHEY and CDR2 is SMNVEV in the germline V gene (reference sequence). The CDR3 has 16 residues. V was clipped by 8 bases and J by 4 bases; unmatched bases: 11. CDR3: CASENTGQGAPDTQYF. DNA for the CDR3: TGTGCCAGCGAAAACACCGGACAGGGGGCCCCAGATACGCAGTATTTT.

The chain combines TRBV11-2 with TRBJ2-7; D is possibly TRBD1 (5 bases). The CDR3 length is 15 residues. The germline gives CDR1 SGHAT, CDR2 FQNNGV. V was cut by 3 bases and J by 9 bases, with 21 bases left in between. The CDR3 DNA sequence: TGTGCCAGCAGCTTTGAGTCCGGAAGCCCGCAGGGGCAGTACTTC. Translation gives CASSFESGSPQGQYF.